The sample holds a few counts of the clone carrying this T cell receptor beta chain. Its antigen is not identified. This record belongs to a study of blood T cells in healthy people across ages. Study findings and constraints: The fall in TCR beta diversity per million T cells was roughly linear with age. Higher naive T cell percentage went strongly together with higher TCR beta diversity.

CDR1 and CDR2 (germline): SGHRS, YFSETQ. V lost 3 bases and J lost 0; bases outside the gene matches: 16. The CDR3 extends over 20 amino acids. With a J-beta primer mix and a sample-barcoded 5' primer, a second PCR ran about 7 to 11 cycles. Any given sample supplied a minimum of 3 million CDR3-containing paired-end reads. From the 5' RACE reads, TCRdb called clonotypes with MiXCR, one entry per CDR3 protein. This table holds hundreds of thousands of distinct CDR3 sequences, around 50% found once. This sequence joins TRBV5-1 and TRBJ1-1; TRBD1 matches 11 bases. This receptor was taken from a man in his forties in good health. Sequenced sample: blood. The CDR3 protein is CASSSFSTPGQGEMNTEAFF. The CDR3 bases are TGCGCCAGCAGCTCATTCTCTACTCCGGGACAGGGGGAGATGAACACTGAAGCTTTCTTT. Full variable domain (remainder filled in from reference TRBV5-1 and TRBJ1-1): KAGVTQTPRYLIKTRGQQVTLSCSPISGHRSVSWYQQTPGQGLQFLFEYFSETQRNKGNFPGRFSGRQFSNSRSEMNVSTLELGDSALYLCASSSFSTPGQGEMNTEAFFGQGTRLTVV.